These T cell receptor beta chains were read from a single sample in a study of T cells in localized non-small cell lung cancer. TCRdb's table, derived via immunoSEQ multiplex PCR, lists solely in-frame clones and lacks some. The repertoire consists of 4,300 or so clones, with around 92% occurring once and the leading ten covering less than 3%. The sample here was peripheral blood, taken before any cancer treatment. Receptors were obtained from a woman aged 35 to 69 with stage I lung adenocarcinoma. Each CDR3 is given with its conserved first and last residue. The D gene is left open where the match is weak. Where a row states a size, it is once, few, many or the class of an expanded clone; other rows omit it.

>17|TRBD2|.|TRBV5-4|TRBJ2-7
TGTGCCAGCAGCTTGGTTAAACTAGCGGGAGTGGCTTACGAGCAGTACTTC
CASSLVKLAGVAYEQYF
>13|.|.|TRBV6-1|TRBJ1-1
TGTGCCAGCAGTACGACAGGGAACACTGAAGCTTTCTTT
CASSTTGNTEAFF
>11|.|.|TRBV30|TRBJ1-2
TGTGCCGGCGGGGACGGAAGAGTCTACACCTTC
CAGGDGRVYTF
>13|.|.|TRBV9|TRBJ1-1
TGTGCCAGCAGCGTAGAGGGGTACACTGAAGCTTTCTTT
CASSVEGYTEAFF
>16|TRBD2|.|TRBV5-6|TRBJ2-1
TGTGCCAGCAGCTTGAAACTAGCGGGAGGGGAAAATGAGCAGTTCTTC
CASSLKLAGGENEQFF
>14|.|.|TRBV5-4|TRBJ1-1
TGTGCCAGCAGCTCCAGGCTGGGCGACACTGAAGCTTTCTTT
CASSSRLGDTEAFF
>14|.|.|TRBV30|TRBJ1-2
TGTGCCTGGAGTGTAGGCCAGGGGCACTATGGCTACACCTTC
CAWSVGQGHYGYTF
>14|.|.|TRBV6-4|TRBJ1-2
TGTGCCAGCAGTCCCGGGGGACCGAGCTATGGCTACACCTTC
CASSPGGPSYGYTF
>14|.|.|TRBV25-1|TRBJ1-1
TGTGCCAGCAGTGGGGTGGGATCGAAGACTGAAGCTTTCTTT
CASSGVGSKTEAFF
>14|.|.|TRBV6-1|TRBJ2-1
TGTGCCAGCAGTGTCAACGGGGGTACGAATGAGCAGTTCTTC
CASSVNGGTNEQFF
>14|.|.|TRBV19|TRBJ2-2
TGTGCCAGTCGGGCGCAGGGTAGACCAAGGGAGCTGTTTTTT
CASRAQGRPRELFF
>16|TRBD1|.|TRBV28|TRBJ1-5
TGTGCCAGCAGTCGTGGGGGACAGGGCCGGAGTCAGCCCCAGCATTTT
CASSRGGQGRSQPQHF
>13|TRBD1|once|TRBV6-5|TRBJ1-1
TGTGCCAGCAGTCTCATCAGGGGGACTGAAGCTTTCTTT
CASSLIRGTEAFF
>15|TRBD1|.|TRBV5-1|TRBJ2-7
TGCGCCAGCAGCCCAGGACAGGTTAAGCTCTACGAGCAGTACTTC
CASSPGQVKLYEQYF
>14|TRBD1|.|TRBV5-1|TRBJ1-2
TGCGCCAGCAACCCAGGGGGTACTAACTATGGCTACACCTTC
CASNPGGTNYGYTF
>15|TRBD2|.|TRBV18|TRBJ2-5
TGTGCCAGCTCTCGATTGGGAGCGGGAGAAGAGACCCAGTACTTC
CASSRLGAGEETQYF
>15|TRBD1|.|TRBV6-1|TRBJ1-3
TGTGCCAACGGAGACCAGGGGGCGGCTGGAAACACCATATATTTT
CANGDQGAAGNTIYF
>15|.|.|TRBV6-7|TRBJ2-1
TGTGCCAGCAGTTGTAACGGGAGAATAAGCGATGAGCAGTTCTTC
CASSCNGRISDEQFF
>13|.|.|TRBV6-5|TRBJ1-5
TGTGCCAGCAGTTTGCGGGTAGATCAGCCCCAGCATTTT
CASSLRVDQPQHF
>15|TRBD1|.|TRBV5-1|TRBJ2-2
TGCGCCAGCAGCACAGGGGGAGATGGGACCGGGGAGCTGTTTTTT
CASSTGGDGTGELFF
>16|TRBD2|.|TRBV7-3|TRBJ2-3
TGTGCCAGCAGCCCCGGGGGGGGGAGAAGCACAGATACGCAGTATTTT
CASSPGGGRSTDTQYF
>14|TRBD2|.|TRBV28|TRBJ2-7
TGTGCCAGCAGTCGCGGGGTGCGGGGGAACGAGCAGTACTTC
CASSRGVRGNEQYF
>15|TRBD2|.|TRBV10-3|TRBJ2-2
TGTGCCATCAGCGGGACTAGCGGGAACACCGGGGAGCTGTTTTTT
CAISGTSGNTGELFF
>16|TRBD2|once|TRBV5-4|TRBJ2-7
TGTGCCAGCAGCCGGGGGGGTTCAGGGGTCTACTACGAGCAGTACTTC
CASSRGGSGVYYEQYF